What follows are 26 T cell receptor beta chains derived from one specimen sequenced in a study of regulatory T cells in long-lasting Graves disease. The TCR beta library used iRepertoire HTBI primers with Arm-PCR amplification of CDR3. TCRdb called the multiplex PCR reads again in MiXCR, with one record for every CDR3 protein. The sample lists 400,000 to 650,000 distinct CDR3 sequences, 16% occurring once. The time point was: newly diagnosed GD, antithyroid drugs for less than 3 months. Isolated PBMC RNA provided the starting material for the TCR library. The same data also contributed to another study, on T cells in Graves' hyperthyroidism and ophthalmopathy.

Here the sequenced sample was peripheral blood mononuclear cells (PBMCs), taken at new diagnosis, from a patient treated with antithyroid drugs. Source of these receptors: a woman aged 35-65 years with Graves disease.

This clonotype was counted ten times or more. V usage is TRBV7-3 and J usage is TRBJ2-7, with D hard to call. V shed 0 bases and J shed 1 base, with 10 bases lying between them. This CDR3 region has 15 residues. CDR1 SGHTA and CDR2 FQGTGA come from the germline V gene. The CDR3 region is CASSLTPGISYEQYF. The CDR3 DNA sequence: TGTGCCAGCAGCTTAACCCCGGGCATTTCCTACGAGCAGTACTTC.

This clonotype was seen a few times. The V call is TRBV7-9, the J call TRBJ1-2; 7 bases align to TRBD1. V shed 6 bases and J 2 bases; nucleotides not matched to a gene: 6. The germline V gene has CDR1 SEHNR and CDR2 FQNEAQ (reference sequence). This CDR3 is 14 amino acids long. CDR3 residues: CASSLTGENYGYTF. The DNA for the CDR3 is TGTGCCAGCAGTCTTACAGGGGAAAACTATGGCTACACCTTC. The full variable domain, with the rest looked up from reference TRBV7-9 and TRBJ1-2, is DTGVSQNPRHKITKRGQNVTFRCDPISEHNRLYWYRQTLGQGPEFLTYFQNEAQLEKSRLLSDRFSAERPKGSFSTLEIQRTEQGDSAMYLCASSLTGENYGYTFGSGTRLTVV.

In this sample, this clonotype turned up many times. The V gene is TRBV5-1, the J gene TRBJ1-1; D remains unclear. Germline V lookup: CDR1 SGHRS, CDR2 YFSETQ. V was cut by 1 base and J by 7 bases, with 11 bases left in between. The CDR3 runs to 13 residues. CDR3 loop: CASSLTPGYEAFF. CDR3 nucleotide sequence: TGCGCCAGCAGCTTGACACCGGGCTATGAAGCTTTCTTT.

This clonotype was seen repeatedly, ten times or more. This sequence joins TRBV3-1 and TRBJ1-5; tentatively, D is TRBD1 (6 bases). Per the germline V gene, CDR1 is LGHDT and CDR2 is YNNKEL (reference sequence). The ends were cut back, 6 bases at V and 6 bases at J, with 15 bases in the middle. This CDR3 spans 14 amino acids. The CDR3 region has the DNA TGTGCCAGCAGTCAGGTGGGGGCGCGTCAGCCCCAGCATTTT. Protein: CASSQVGARQPQHF.

The gene calls are TRBV7-9 and TRBJ2-6; D is unresolved. CDR1 is SEHNR, CDR2 FQNEAQ, per germline (reference sequence). V lost 9 bases and J 2 bases, leaving 8 bases between the germline ends. The CDR3 totals 13 residues. The CDR3, as DNA: TGTGCCAGAGGCGTTCCTGGGGCCAACGTCCTGACTTTC. It specifies CARGVPGANVLTF.

The chain recombines TRBV25-1 with TRBJ1-1; D is ambiguous. The V end lost 6 bases, the J end lost 8 bases, and 13 bases lay between the germline ends. This CDR3 is built from 12 residues. The germline CDR1 and CDR2 sequences are MGHDK and SYGVNS. Written as DNA, the CDR3 is TGTGCCAGCAGCGTCACTCTCCACGAAGCTTTCTTT. Protein sequence: CASSVTLHEAFF. The full variable domain, completed using reference TRBV25-1 and TRBJ1-1, is EADIYQTPRYLVIGTGKKITLECSQTMGHDKMYWYQQDPGMELHLIHYSYGVNSTEKGDLSSESTVSRIRTEHFPLTLESARPSHTSQYLCASSVTLHEAFFGQGTRLTVV.

The V and J genes are TRBV19 and TRBJ2-1; D ambiguous. Trimming cost V 5 bases and J 0 bases, with 11 bases left between them. The CDR3 totals 15 residues. CDR1 is LNHDA and CDR2 is SQIVND in the germline V gene (reference sequence). The CDR3 DNA reads as TGTGCCAGTAGTTCCCACATTAGCTCCTACAATGAGCAGTTCTTC. This codes for CASSSHISSYNEQFF.

This clonotype was seen repeatedly, ten times or more. This chain joins TRBV12-3 or TRBV12-4 and TRBJ2-5; a weak D match, TRBD1 (6 bases). Trimming pared 6 bases from V and 2 bases from J, leaving 10 bases between. This CDR3 comprises 13 residues. CDR3 in amino acids: CASSQGWQETQYF. CDR3 bases: TGTGCCAGCAGCCAGGGGTGGCAAGAGACCCAGTACTTC.

Ten or more counts support this clonotype. The chain carries TRBV7-3 and TRBJ2-2; D is possibly TRBD1 (6 bases). Between the trimmed V and J ends, which lost 5 bases and 0 bases, there was a span of 13 bases. The germline V gene encodes CDR1 SGHTA and CDR2 FQGTGA. The CDR3 runs 16 residues. Here the CDR3 DNA reads TGTGCCAGCAGCGCCCCCGGGACAACGAACACCGGGGAGCTGTTTTTT. This encodes CASSAPGTTNTGELFF.

In its sample, this clonotype was seen a few times. A read error is possible here, since a much larger clone lies one base away. As the CDR3 is not closed by the conserved phenylalanine or tryptophan, this likely results from a read error. As DNA, the CDR3 is TGTGCCAGCAGGGTAAGGGTTGGTGAGCAGTTCCTC. Encoded protein: CASRVRVGEQFL. The chain uses TRBV2 and TRBJ2-1; D gene uncertain. This CDR3 spans 12 amino acids. Germline loops: CDR1 SNHLY, CDR2 FYNNEI. V lost 6 bases and J 9 bases, leaving 12 bases between the germline ends.

A note on this clonotype: A much larger clone differs by one base, so this may be a read error. The V call is TRBV28, the J call TRBJ2-7, with 7 bases that match TRBD1. The CDR3 has 15 amino acids. Germline values: CDR1 MDHEN, CDR2 SYDVKM. The V segment lost 3 bases and the J segment 6 bases; nucleotides outside the gene matches: 11. CDR3 DNA sequence: TGTGCCAGCAGTTTTAGGGACAGACGTACCTGCGAGCAGTACTTC. This encodes CASSFRDRRTCEQYF.

The sample holds many counts of this clonotype. The V gene is TRBV7-2, the J gene TRBJ2-7; TRBD2 matches at 7 bases. Trimming removed 3 bases from V and 2 bases from J; junction bases left unmatched: 4. Germline values: CDR1 SGHTA, CDR2 FQGNSA. This CDR3 is 14 amino acids long. The CDR3 here is CASSLYRGAYEQYF. CDR3 nucleotide sequence: TGTGCCAGCAGCTTGTACCGGGGGGCCTACGAGCAGTACTTC.

This rearrangement joins TRBV6-2 or TRBV6-3 to TRBJ1-2, with D hard to call. Germline lookup yields CDR1 MNHEY and CDR2 SVGEGT. V gave up 6 bases and J gave up 8 bases, with 16 bases separating them. CDR3 size: 13 residues. The CDR3 spells CASSQGPVRGYTF. The CDR3 nucleotides are TGTGCCAGCAGCCAAGGCCCAGTTAGGGGCTACACCTTC.

Ten or more counts support this clonotype. The rearrangement links TRBV13 to TRBJ2-3, with TRBD1 as a possible D gene (5 bases). V gave up 0 bases and J gave up 1 base, with 14 bases separating them. The germline V gene has CDR1 PRHDT and CDR2 FYEKMQ (reference sequence). The CDR3 is made up of 17 amino acids. DNA of the CDR3: TGTGCCAGCAGCTTAGGCTTTCGGACACCAGGCACAGATACGCAGTATTTT. As protein: CASSLGFRTPGTDTQYF.

This clonotype has ten or more counts. The chain is built from TRBV7-6 and TRBJ2-3; 11 nucleotides agree with TRBD2. Looked up from germline, CDR1 is SGHVS and CDR2 is FNYEAQ. The CDR3 is 16 amino acids. J gave up 5 bases and V 5 bases, and 9 bases lay outside the gene matches. CDR3 amino acids: CASSALSGGAGDTQYF. CDR3 in DNA: TGTGCCAGCAGCGCCCTTAGCGGGGGGGCCGGAGATACGCAGTATTTT.

This clonotype was seen more than once but under ten times. J is TRBJ2-1 and V is TRBV5-6, with no clear D. This CDR3 has 13 amino acids. Trimming stripped 6 bases from V and 10 bases from J, with 17 bases between. Germline lookup yields CDR1 SGHDT and CDR2 YYEEEE. The CDR3 region has the DNA TGTGCCAGCAAACTGACTGGTGGGCTGGAGCAGTTCTTC. Protein sequence: CASKLTGGLEQFF.

The chain couples TRBV10-1 to TRBJ1-4; 8 bases are shared with TRBD1. The V gene end was trimmed by 3 bases and the J gene end by 8 bases; junction bases not matched to a gene: 5. The germline gives CDR1 WNHNN, CDR2 SYGVQD (reference sequence). This CDR3 is built from 14 residues. This CDR3 reads CASSEIPGGEKLFF. For the CDR3, the DNA is TGCGCCAGCAGTGAAATTCCAGGGGGCGAAAAACTGTTTTTT.

This rearrangement joins TRBV10-3 to TRBJ2-7, with a weak D call TRBD2 (5 bases). From germline, CDR1 is ENHRY and CDR2 SYGVKD. This CDR3 comprises 13 residues. Trimming shortened V by 4 bases and J by 0 bases, and 7 bases separated the two germline ends. The DNA of the CDR3 is TGTGCCATCAGTGCTGGGAGCTCCTACGAGCAGTACTTC. Translated: CAISAGSSYEQYF.

This clonotype was recorded once. The rearrangement links TRBV7-9 to TRBJ2-7; 9 nucleotides agree with TRBD1. V was pared by 4 bases and J by 6 bases, with 7 bases of the junction left unmatched. Germline assignment: CDR1 SEHNR and CDR2 FQNEAQ (reference sequence). The CDR3 spans 14 residues. CDR3 in amino acids: CASSSRDREFEQYF. CDR3 coding DNA: TGTGCCAGCAGCTCACGGGACAGGGAATTCGAGCAGTACTTC.

Only a few counts were recorded for this clonotype. V gene TRBV12-3 or TRBV12-4 combines with J gene TRBJ2-7, with D perhaps TRBD1 (5 bases). Between the trimmed V and J ends, which lost 5 bases and 3 bases, there was a span of 11 bases. The CDR3 length is 13 residues. CDR3 amino acids: CASSPATVYEQYF. The CDR3, as DNA: TGTGCCAGCAGTCCCGCGACAGTCTACGAGCAGTACTTC.

The rearrangement joins TRBV29-1 to TRBJ1-2; D gene ambiguous. CDR3 length equals 15 residues. The germline V gene has CDR1 SQVTM and CDR2 ANQGSEA. Written as DNA, the CDR3 is TGCAGTTCTCTCAGGACTGAATCCTCTTCTGGTGGCTACACCTTC. The encoded protein is CSSLRTESSSGGYTF.

This clonotype was seen at least ten times. V is TRBV2 and J is TRBJ2-5, with D tentatively TRBD1 (5 bases). The CDR3 length is 14 residues. V lost 5 bases and J lost 0, with 10 bases in between. Germline CDR1 is SNHLY and CDR2 is FYNNEI. The CDR3 DNA follows: TGTGCCAGCAGTACAGACAGAAACCAAGAGACCCAGTACTTC. It encodes CASSTDRNQETQYF.

The chain employs TRBV12-3 or TRBV12-4 and TRBJ1-1, with D possibly being TRBD1 (5 bases). The CDR3 runs to 17 residues. Trimming stripped 1 base from V and 4 bases from J, with 19 bases between. CDR3 sequence reads: CASSLGGSQGGGTEAFF. The DNA for the CDR3 is TGTGCCAGCAGTTTAGGGGGGTCTCAGGGTGGGGGCACTGAAGCTTTCTTT.

Concerning this clonotype: Since a much larger clone is just one base distant, this may be a read error. The V gene is TRBV5-6, the J gene TRBJ2-3; D is possibly TRBD2 (6 bases). The CDR3 has 13 residues. The V and J ends lost 2 bases and 4 bases respectively, with 8 bases between them. The germline V gene has CDR1 SGHDT and CDR2 YYEEEE. The CDR3 nucleotides are TGTGCCAGCAGCTTAGGGGAGGCAGATACGCAGTATTTT. It codes for CASSLGEADTQYF.

This clonotype was counted between two and nine times. The chain is built from TRBV19 and TRBJ1-5; a weak D match, TRBD1 (5 bases). The CDR3 covers 15 residues. V was pared by 2 bases and J by 5 bases, with 13 bases between. Germline CDR1 reads LNHDA; CDR2 reads SQIVND (reference sequence). CDR3 region: CASSISGGRDQPQHF. The CDR3 DNA follows: TGTGCCAGTAGTATAAGCGGGGGGAGGGATCAGCCCCAGCATTTT.

The sample holds many counts of this clonotype. This chain connects TRBV3-1 to TRBJ1-2; 12 nucleotides agree with TRBD1. J gave up 8 bases and V 4 bases, and 8 bases lay outside the gene matches. The CDR3 is 15 amino acids. From germline, CDR1 is LGHDT and CDR2 YNNKEL (reference sequence). The CDR3 region is CASSLSGQGARGYTF. The CDR3 DNA follows: TGTGCCAGCAGCCTGTCGGGACAGGGGGCGCGAGGCTACACCTTC.